This TCR beta chain derives from a study of T cells in localized non-small cell lung cancer. Study-wide findings and caveats: Elevated blood T cell density was associated with longer overall survival. The study found T cell clonality highest in uninvolved adjacent lung, above tumor.

Remarks on this clone: What it recognizes is unknown.

This CDR3 comprises 13 residues. Germline V CDR1 and CDR2: GTSNPN, SVGIG (reference sequence). Germline trimming cut 5 bases from V and 2 bases from J; bases unmatched to any gene: 1. Profiled with immunoSEQ multiplex PCR; TCRdb holds only in-frame clones, not every one. This sample has about 9,200 clones, with around nine tenths found just once. The chain carries TRBV30 and TRBJ1-1; 11 positions agree with TRBD1. Source: peripheral blood, taken before any cancer treatment. This TCR was sampled from a female donor over 55 with stage II squamous cell lung carcinoma. The CDR3 sequence: CAWGTGGNTEAFF. The DNA for the CDR3 is TGTGCCTGGGGGACAGGGGGAAACACTGAAGCTTTCTTT.